This T cell receptor (beta chain) was sequenced during a study of T cell clonality in common variable immunodeficiency (dated by TCRdb to between 2015 and 2017). Summary of the overall study and its limitations: CVID TCRbeta sequences were reported to have fewer deletions and N-nucleotide insertions and to lack highly modified clones with 13 or more V deletions. Correlations of repertoire features with clinical complications were constrained by heterogeneity among patients within the CVID cohort. Compared with healthy controls, CVID subjects showed increased TCRbeta clonality (t-test p = 0.018), a feature most characteristic of about a third of subjects. Healthy controls shared more TCRbeta clones with each other than CVID subjects shared among themselves (p < 0.0001). Although equal DNA input was used, an average of about 75,000 unique sequences per sample was obtained for controls, compared with approximately 30,000 for CVID samples. The authors noted that sequencing repertoires of T cell subpopulations would be needed to clarify what caused the increased clonality in CVID.

This clone appeared a few times. The antigen it binds to is not known. The read terminates 3 residues before the CDR3 end, so the remaining end is supplied by the germline J gene. Standard criteria, namely reduction of serum IgG, IgA and/or IgM below the normal range together with specific antibody deficiency, were applied for the diagnosis of CVID. The CVID group comprised some 44 subjects, roughly 15 female and about 29 male, aged roughly 8 to 65 years with a mean age of around 40. Most CVID patients and most healthy controls were of Caucasian heritage. All CVID subjects had received replacement immunoglobulin therapy for at least one year at the time of study participation. When blood was collected, none of the CVID subjects were ill or on immunomodulatory or immunosuppressive medication. From each donor, roughly 4.5 to 8 ml of heparinized peripheral whole blood was collected. Genomic DNA from adults with common variable immune deficiency (CVID) and from healthy adult controls was used for sequencing of TCRbeta CDR3 repertoires. Diluted blood was density-centrifuged over Hypaque 1077 or Ficoll-Paque to isolate peripheral blood mononuclear cells. Genomic DNA was extracted from unsorted mononuclear cells by Qiagen column purification or by a centrifugation-based method.

Equivalent amounts of genomic DNA from CVID and control samples were used as sequencing input. For every sample, a 60 bp segment covering the rearranged TCRbeta CDR3 region was amplified and then sequenced. The immunoSEQ assay, a bias-corrected multiplex PCR with high-throughput sequencing, was employed for TCRbeta amplification. The authors' pipeline ran thus. Every unique nucleotide sequence was considered a clone and was annotated with V, D and J genes, copy number and frequency. Sequences were labeled productive if in frame, and non-productive if out of frame or containing stop codons. As previously described, clonality was computed from Shannon's entropy. Mean CDR3 Kyte-Doolittle hydropathy was derived from the predicted amino acid sequences of productive clones. Hierarchical clustering of scaled V gene usage was performed with the R hclust function using Manhattan distance and complete linkage. Sharing of clones by CDR3 amino acid sequence was evaluated through resampling of 12 repertoires per group over 100 rounds. The repertoires were searched for 60 to 70 published EBV-specific TCRbeta sequences and some 240 published CMV-specific TCRbeta sequences. Analysis left out a couple of CVID samples that produced under 10,000 sequences, so fewer than 55 CVID repertoires remained. Imported from immuneACCESS, the table was reduced by TCRdb to in-frame sequences with V and J called. These copies leave out some clones; in studies compared against another copy, an unresolved V gene accounts for under half, and the cause of the remainder is not known. The V and J calls and the clone size are those of that table, but D and trimming were determined from the DNA. This sample has about 14,000 clones in the table, none counted a single time. The leading ten clones occupy over 8% of the sample.

Trimming takes 1 base off V and 4 bases off J; junction bases not matched to a gene: 2. The cysteine opens and the phenylalanine closes a CDR3 of 13 amino acids. Of the CDR3's DNA, 30 bases were read; they are in frame from base 1. The germline V gene (reference sequence) gives CDR1 as DFQATT and CDR2 as SNEGSKA. The V gene is TRBV20-1 and the J gene is TRBJ1-2; TRBD1 lines up with 8 middle nucleotides. The TCR originated in a human donor with common variable immunodeficiency. The sequencing input was peripheral blood mononuclear cells. The CDR3 bases that were read are TGCAGTGCTAGAGCAACAGGGGGCTATGGC. Protein translation: CSARATGGYG. The CDR3 in its entirety is CSARATGGYGYTF.